The rows below give T cell receptor beta chains drawn from one sample of a study of blood T cell repertoires in COVID-19. Assay: immunoSEQ multiplex PCR; the TCRdb copy retains only in-frame clones and omits some. The sample lists approximately 90,000 clones, 75% to 90% seen once, with 15% to 20% in the top ten. Material: peripheral blood. Every receptor here comes from a woman older than 75 with acute or convalescent COVID-19. The CDR3 runs from the conserved cysteine through the conserved F or W.

v_gene	j_gene	CDR3aa
TRBV5-4	TRBJ2-1	CASSLPGLLNEQFF
TRBV6-2/TRBV6-3	TRBJ1-5	CASSYVQGSQPQHF
TRBV5-4	TRBJ2-7	CASKLAGGNPYEQYF
TRBV12-3/TRBV12-4	TRBJ2-7	CASSRQGPYEQYF
TRBV2	TRBJ2-2	CASTGQGITGELFF
TRBV28	TRBJ2-6	CASSSLPARGSGANVLTF
TRBV6-5	TRBJ2-3	CASSFRQPNTDTQYF
TRBV6-1	TRBJ2-3	CASSENQGWATDTQYF
TRBV14	TRBJ2-7	CASSQGHWRGGVHEQYF
TRBV5-8	TRBJ1-1	CASSRGQTTEAFF
TRBV30	TRBJ2-5	CAWSVEILETQYF
TRBV4-2	TRBJ2-7	CASSQVGDLTEQYF
TRBV2	TRBJ2-7	CASRDSSYEQYF
TRBV19	TRBJ2-7	CASRKEGSSYEQYF
TRBV5-1	TRBJ1-1	CASSISQVLSTEAFF
TRBV5-6	TRBJ2-2	CAGTGSGRYTGELFF
TRBV6-4	TRBJ2-2	CARDREDTGELFF
TRBV7-2	TRBJ2-5	CASSRTSGGAGETQYF
TRBV19	TRBJ1-1	CASSYTANTEAFF
TRBV20-1	TRBJ2-7	CSAIDSYEQYF
TRBV9	TRBJ1-2	CASSVVYGYGYTF
TRBV19	TRBJ2-2	CASSIPGFRTGELFF
TRBV5-8	TRBJ2-5	CASSRGQPTVETQYF
TRBV4-2	TRBJ2-1	CASSHYASGGTYNEQFF
TRBV7-3	TRBJ1-6	CASSRVSTGGNSPLHF
TRBV5-1	TRBJ1-1	CASSWLDYREAFF
TRBV7-9	TRBJ1-4	CASSQTGQGEKLFF
TRBV2	TRBJ2-7	CASRGLDFEQYF
TRBV19	TRBJ2-1	CASQTSGGQYNEQFF
TRBV6-2/TRBV6-3	TRBJ2-1	CASSQGTGGLF
TRBV5-1	TRBJ2-5	CASTPQGSRETQYF
TRBV6-5	TRBJ1-2	CASSSGAYGYTF
TRBV5-1	TRBJ2-7	CASSTGGPGEQYF